This T cell receptor (beta chain) was recorded in a study of blood T cell repertoires in COVID-19. Overall study context: In each case, the material was cDNA or gDNA derived from T cells, B-cell-depleted T cells, or PBMCs.

Participants came from 24 US areas, aged roughly 18 to 90 years. What the recovered Cohort 3 donors had was two negative PCRs, clearance, or symptom resolution. This table comes from immunoSEQ multiplex PCR, and its TCRdb copy is limited to in-frame clones, with some not included. Among around 480,000 clones, roughly nine tenths were seen once, and the ten largest hold around 0.7%. V was shortened by 2 bases and J by 3 bases, with 13 bases between the two germline ends. The germline V gene encodes CDR1 KGHSH and CDR2 LQKENI. This CDR3 is built from 15 residues. The chain is built from TRBV18 and TRBJ1-1, with D unresolved. The receptor was isolated from a woman under 30 who had recovered from COVID-19. The sequencing input was PBMCs or T cells enriched from blood (not recorded which). Here the CDR3 DNA reads TGTGCCAGCTCACCAGATGGGCGGAGGGACACTGAAGCTTTCTTT. Translating it yields CASSPDGRRDTEAFF.